Listed below are T cell receptor beta chains from one sample, sequenced in a study of blood T cell repertoires in COVID-19. Assay: immunoSEQ multiplex PCR; the TCRdb copy retains only in-frame clones and omits some. The sample lists some 40,000 clones, 75% to 95% occurring once. Sample: peripheral blood. The source is a woman older than 75 with acute or convalescent COVID-19. Each CDR3 is given with its conserved first and last residue. A D gene is named only where the DNA matches it firmly. Clone sizes are given selectively: once, few, many, or a class where the clone is expanded.

v_gene	abundance	d_gene	j_gene	CDR3aa	CDR3nt
TRBV25-1	NA	TRBD1	TRBJ1-4	CASSDLQGSTNEKLFF	TGTGCCAGCAGTGACTTACAGGGGTCAACTAATGAAAAACTGTTTTTT
TRBV11-1	NA	NA	TRBJ2-2	CASSLDMGAWTGELFF	TGTGCCAGCAGCTTAGATATGGGGGCGTGGACCGGGGAGCTGTTTTTT
TRBV7-9	NA	NA	TRBJ1-6	CASSRTDLQNSPLHF	TGTGCCAGCAGCAGGACAGACCTTCAGAATTCACCCCTCCACTTT
TRBV7-2	NA	NA	TRBJ2-5	CASSFDADSAETQYF	TGTGCCAGCAGCTTTGATGCGGACTCTGCAGAGACCCAGTACTTC
TRBV5-4	NA	NA	TRBJ1-1	CASSSGLTRGNTEAFF	TGTGCCAGCAGCTCCGGACTAACCCGAGGGAACACTGAAGCTTTCTTT
TRBV2	NA	TRBD1	TRBJ1-2	CASGRTGDYGYTF	TGTGCCAGCGGGCGAACAGGGGACTATGGCTACACCTTC
TRBV7-2	NA	NA	TRBJ1-1	CASSLLRGNTEAFF	TGTGCCAGCAGCTTACTCCGCGGAAACACTGAAGCTTTCTTT
TRBV18	once	NA	TRBJ1-2	CASSQDKNYGYTF	TGTGCCAGCTCACAGGACAAGAACTATGGCTACACCTTC
TRBV3-1/TRBV3-2	NA	TRBD2	TRBJ2-5	CASSQGTSGGAETQYF	TGTGCCAGCAGCCAAGGGACTAGCGGGGGGGCGGAGACCCAGTACTTC
TRBV6-5	NA	NA	TRBJ1-1	CASSYSRVNTEAFF	TGTGCCAGCAGTTACTCACGAGTGAACACTGAAGCTTTCTTT
TRBV5-1	NA	NA	TRBJ1-6	CASSPVRSNSPLHF	TGCGCCAGCAGCCCCGTCCGGTCCAATTCACCCCTCCACTTT
TRBV3-1/TRBV3-2	NA	TRBD1	TRBJ1-2	CASSQDQGAGGYTF	TGTGCCAGCAGCCAAGACCAGGGGGCGGGGGGCTACACCTTC
TRBV7-3	NA	TRBD2	TRBJ2-3	CASSDGLAGGPTDTQYF	TGTGCCAGCAGCGACGGACTAGCGGGGGGCCCCACAGATACGCAGTATTTT
TRBV5-6	NA	NA	TRBJ1-5	CASSLWGRLSNQPQHF	TGTGCCAGCAGCTTGTGGGGCAGGTTGTCAAATCAGCCCCAGCATTTT
TRBV29-1	NA	TRBD2	TRBJ2-1	CSVDSGGANEQFF	TGCAGCGTTGACAGCGGGGGGGCGAATGAGCAGTTCTTC
TRBV2	NA	NA	TRBJ1-1	CASSEQENTEAFF	TGTGCCAGCAGTGAACAGGAGAACACTGAAGCTTTCTTT
TRBV18	NA	NA	TRBJ1-2	CASSPRGQIDYTF	TGTGCCAGCTCACCACGTGGACAGATCGACTACACCTTC
TRBV5-4	NA	NA	TRBJ1-1	CASSLLGSLNTEAFF	TGTGCCAGCAGCTTGCTGGGCAGTTTGAACACTGAAGCTTTCTTT
TRBV6-2/TRBV6-3	NA	TRBD2	TRBJ2-3	CASSKRPVTSGGTDTQYF	TGTGCCAGCAGTAAACGCCCGGTAACTAGCGGGGGCACAGATACGCAGTATTTT
TRBV3-1/TRBV3-2	NA	NA	TRBJ2-2	CASSQGSLGWSGELFF	TGTGCCAGCAGCCAAGGCAGCCTTGGGTGGAGCGGGGAGCTGTTTTTT
TRBV7-2	NA	NA	TRBJ1-4	CASSRQWENNEKLFF	TGTGCCAGCAGCCGTCAATGGGAGAATAATGAAAAACTGTTTTTT
TRBV3-1/TRBV3-2	NA	NA	TRBJ1-1	CASSQGVQNIEAFF	TGTGCCAGCAGCCAAGGGGTACAGAACATTGAAGCTTTCTTT
TRBV28	NA	NA	TRBJ2-7	CASHSGGRAYEQYF	TGTGCCAGCCATTCCGGGGGAAGAGCGTACGAGCAGTACTTC
TRBV11-3	NA	TRBD2	TRBJ2-7	CASSLGTSGEQYF	TGTGCCAGCAGCTTAGGGACTAGCGGGGAGCAGTACTTC
TRBV5-1	NA	TRBD1	TRBJ1-1	CASSDRTGNTEAFF	TGCGCCAGCAGCGACCGGACAGGGAACACTGAAGCTTTCTTT
TRBV6-2/TRBV6-3	once	TRBD1	TRBJ1-1	CASSSNTGVFTEAFF	TGTGCCAGCAGTTCTAACACAGGGGTTTTCACTGAAGCTTTCTTT
TRBV19	NA	TRBD1	TRBJ1-1	CASQRDRDTEAFF	TGTGCCAGTCAGAGAGACAGGGACACTGAAGCTTTCTTT
TRBV5-1	NA	NA	TRBJ1-2	CASSIQGGDYGYTF	TGCGCCAGCAGCATTCAGGGCGGCGACTATGGCTACACCTTC
TRBV24-1	NA	NA	TRBJ2-3	CATSDLAASADTQYF	TGTGCCACCAGTGATTTAGCGGCCTCGGCAGATACGCAGTATTTT
TRBV4-1	NA	TRBD2	TRBJ2-2	CASSQVRGANTGELFF	TGCGCCAGCAGCCAAGTGCGGGGGGCGAACACCGGGGAGCTGTTTTTT
TRBV9	few	NA	TRBJ2-5	CASSAGTRTFQYF	TGTGCCAGCAGCGCCGGGACTCGAACATTCCAGTACTTC
TRBV7-6	NA	TRBD2	TRBJ2-2	CASSPGKTGGPDGELFF	TGTGCCAGCAGCCCAGGGAAGACGGGGGGGCCGGACGGGGAGCTGTTTTTT
TRBV5-1	NA	NA	TRBJ1-5	CASSLEGQEPQHF	TGCGCCAGCAGCTTGGAGGGACAAGAGCCCCAGCATTTT
TRBV5-1	NA	NA	TRBJ1-2	CASSLHRSYGYTF	TGCGCCAGCAGCTTGCACAGGAGCTATGGCTACACCTTC
TRBV18	NA	NA	TRBJ1-5	CASSPPGGGGQPQHF	TGTGCCAGCTCACCACCGGGGGGAGGGGGTCAGCCCCAGCATTTT
TRBV19	few	NA	TRBJ1-2	CASSSRARDYGYTF	TGTGCCAGTAGTAGCCGCGCGAGAGACTATGGCTACACCTTC
TRBV27	NA	TRBD1	TRBJ1-6	CASSSDRYSPLHF	TGTGCCAGCAGTTCGGACAGGTATTCACCCCTCCACTTT
TRBV25-1	NA	NA	TRBJ1-2	CASSDRASKEGYYGYTF	TGTGCCAGCAGTGACCGTGCCTCTAAAGAGGGTTACTATGGCTACACCTTC
TRBV28	NA	NA	TRBJ1-3	CASSLYSPGVSGNTIYF	TGTGCCAGCAGTTTATATTCGCCGGGAGTTAGTGGAAACACCATATATTTT
TRBV7-2	NA	TRBD2	TRBJ2-1	CASSLYTSAYNEQFF	TGTGCCAGCAGCTTATATACTAGCGCCTACAATGAGCAGTTCTTC
TRBV9	NA	NA	TRBJ1-1	CASSPRGGQMNTEAFF	TGTGCCAGCAGCCCAAGGGGGGGGCAGATGAACACTGAAGCTTTCTTT